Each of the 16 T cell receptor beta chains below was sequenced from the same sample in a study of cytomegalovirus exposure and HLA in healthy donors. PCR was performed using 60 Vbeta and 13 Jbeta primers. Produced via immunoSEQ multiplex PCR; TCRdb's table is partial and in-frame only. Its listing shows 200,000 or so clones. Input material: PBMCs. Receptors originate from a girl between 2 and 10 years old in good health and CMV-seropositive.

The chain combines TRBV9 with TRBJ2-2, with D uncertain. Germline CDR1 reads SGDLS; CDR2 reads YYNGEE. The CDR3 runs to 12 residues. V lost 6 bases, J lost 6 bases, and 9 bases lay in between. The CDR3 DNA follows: TGTGCCAGCACCTCCCTTCCCGGGGAGCTGTTTTTT. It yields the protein CASTSLPGELFF.

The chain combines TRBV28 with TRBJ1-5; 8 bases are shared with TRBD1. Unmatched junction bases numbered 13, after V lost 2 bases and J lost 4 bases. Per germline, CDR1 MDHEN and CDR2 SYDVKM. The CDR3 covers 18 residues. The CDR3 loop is CASSLGGPATGDNQPQHF. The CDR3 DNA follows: TGTGCCAGCAGTTTAGGAGGGCCTGCGACAGGGGATAATCAGCCCCAGCATTTT.

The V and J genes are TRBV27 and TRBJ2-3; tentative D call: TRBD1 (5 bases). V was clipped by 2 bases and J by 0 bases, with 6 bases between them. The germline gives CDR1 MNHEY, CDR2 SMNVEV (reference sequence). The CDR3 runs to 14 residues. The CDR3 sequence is CASSLQGSTDTQYF. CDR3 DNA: TGTGCCAGCAGTTTACAGGGAAGCACAGATACGCAGTATTTT.

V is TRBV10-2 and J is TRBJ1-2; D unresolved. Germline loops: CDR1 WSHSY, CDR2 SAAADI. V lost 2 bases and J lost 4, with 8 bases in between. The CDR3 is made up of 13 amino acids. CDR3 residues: CASSETESYGYTF. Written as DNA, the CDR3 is TGCGCCAGCAGTGAGACAGAATCCTATGGCTACACCTTC.

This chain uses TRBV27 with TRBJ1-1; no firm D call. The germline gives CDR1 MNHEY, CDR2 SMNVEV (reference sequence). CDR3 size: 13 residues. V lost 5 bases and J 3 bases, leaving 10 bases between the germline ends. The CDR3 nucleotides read TGTGCCAGCAGTCTCTATAGCGACACTGAAGCTTTCTTT. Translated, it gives CASSLYSDTEAFF.

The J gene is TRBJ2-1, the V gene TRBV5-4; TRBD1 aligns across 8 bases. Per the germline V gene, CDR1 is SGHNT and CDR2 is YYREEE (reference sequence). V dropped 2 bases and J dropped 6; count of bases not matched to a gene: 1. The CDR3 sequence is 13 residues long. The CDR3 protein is CASSFDRGNEQFF. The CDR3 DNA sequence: TGTGCCAGCAGCTTCGACAGGGGCAATGAGCAGTTCTTC.

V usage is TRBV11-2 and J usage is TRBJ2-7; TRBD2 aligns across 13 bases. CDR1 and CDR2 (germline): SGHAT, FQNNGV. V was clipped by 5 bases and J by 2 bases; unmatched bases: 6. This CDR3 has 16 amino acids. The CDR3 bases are TGTGCCAGCAGCAAAGGAACTAGCGGGAGGGCCTACGAGCAGTACTTC. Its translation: CASSKGTSGRAYEQYF.

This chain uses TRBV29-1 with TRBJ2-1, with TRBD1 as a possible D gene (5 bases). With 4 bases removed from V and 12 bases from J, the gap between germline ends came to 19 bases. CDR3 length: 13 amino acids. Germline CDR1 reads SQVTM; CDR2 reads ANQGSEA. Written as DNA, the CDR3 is TGCAGCGTTGCATCAGGGCCCGATCTGGTGCAGTTCTTC. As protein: CSVASGPDLVQFF.

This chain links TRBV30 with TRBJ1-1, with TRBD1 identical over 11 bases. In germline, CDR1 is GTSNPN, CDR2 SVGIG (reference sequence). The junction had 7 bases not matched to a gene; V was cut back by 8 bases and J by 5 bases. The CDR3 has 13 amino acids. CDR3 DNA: TGTGCCAACGGACAGGGGGCAGGGACTGAAGCTTTCTTT. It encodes CANGQGAGTEAFF. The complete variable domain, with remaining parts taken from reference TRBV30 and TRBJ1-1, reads SQTIHQWPATLVQPVGSPLSLECTVEGTSNPNLYWYRQAAGRGLQLLFYSVGIGQISSEVPQNLSASRPQDRQFILSSKKLLLSDSGFYLCANGQGAGTEAFFGQGTRLTVV.

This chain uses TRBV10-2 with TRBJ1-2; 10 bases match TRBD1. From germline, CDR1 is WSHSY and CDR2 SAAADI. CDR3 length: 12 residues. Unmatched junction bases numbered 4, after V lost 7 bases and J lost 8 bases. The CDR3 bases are TGCGCCAGCATAGGACAGGGGGAAGGCTACACCTTC. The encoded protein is CASIGQGEGYTF.

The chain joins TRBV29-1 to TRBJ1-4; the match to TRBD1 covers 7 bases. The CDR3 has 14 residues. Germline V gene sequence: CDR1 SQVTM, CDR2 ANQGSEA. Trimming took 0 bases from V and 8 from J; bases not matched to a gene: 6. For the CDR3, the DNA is TGCAGCGTTGAAGAACCGACAGGGCGCGAAAAACTGTTTTTT. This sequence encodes CSVEEPTGREKLFF.

This chain's CDR3 is CATSAPLMNTGELFF. CDR3 coding DNA: TGTGCCACCAGCGCCCCACTTATGAACACCGGGGAGCTGTTTTTT. The rearrangement links TRBV15 to TRBJ2-2; no definite D call. Trimming removed 5 bases from V and 1 base from J, with 11 bases in between. The CDR3 is 15 residues long. Germline V lookup: CDR1 LNHNV, CDR2 YYDKDF (reference sequence).

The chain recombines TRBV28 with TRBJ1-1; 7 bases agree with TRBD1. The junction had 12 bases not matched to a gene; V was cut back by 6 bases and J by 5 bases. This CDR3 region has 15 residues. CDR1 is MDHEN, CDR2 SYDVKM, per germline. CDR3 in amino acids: CASSLGTVGGTEAFF. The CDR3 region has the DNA TGTGCCAGCAGCCTCGGGACAGTAGGGGGGACTGAAGCTTTCTTT.

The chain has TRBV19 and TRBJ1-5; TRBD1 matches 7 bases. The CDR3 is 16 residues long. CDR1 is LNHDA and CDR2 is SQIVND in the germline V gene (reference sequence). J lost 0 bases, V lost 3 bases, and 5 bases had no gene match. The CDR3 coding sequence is TGTGCCAGTAGTATCGGGACAGCTTATAGCAATCAGCCCCAGCATTTT. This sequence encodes CASSIGTAYSNQPQHF.

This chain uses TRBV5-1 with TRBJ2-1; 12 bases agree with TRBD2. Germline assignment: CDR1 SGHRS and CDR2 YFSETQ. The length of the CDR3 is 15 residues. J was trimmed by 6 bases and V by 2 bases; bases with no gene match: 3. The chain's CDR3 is CASSLLAGGSNEQFF. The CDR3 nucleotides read TGCGCCAGCAGCTTACTAGCGGGAGGCAGCAATGAGCAGTTCTTC.

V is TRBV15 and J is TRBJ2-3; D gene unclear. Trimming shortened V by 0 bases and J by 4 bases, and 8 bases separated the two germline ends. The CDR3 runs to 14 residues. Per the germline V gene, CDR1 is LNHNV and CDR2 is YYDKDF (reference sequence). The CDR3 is CATSRDLIADTQYF. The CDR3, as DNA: TGTGCCACCAGCAGAGATCTTATAGCAGATACGCAGTATTTT.